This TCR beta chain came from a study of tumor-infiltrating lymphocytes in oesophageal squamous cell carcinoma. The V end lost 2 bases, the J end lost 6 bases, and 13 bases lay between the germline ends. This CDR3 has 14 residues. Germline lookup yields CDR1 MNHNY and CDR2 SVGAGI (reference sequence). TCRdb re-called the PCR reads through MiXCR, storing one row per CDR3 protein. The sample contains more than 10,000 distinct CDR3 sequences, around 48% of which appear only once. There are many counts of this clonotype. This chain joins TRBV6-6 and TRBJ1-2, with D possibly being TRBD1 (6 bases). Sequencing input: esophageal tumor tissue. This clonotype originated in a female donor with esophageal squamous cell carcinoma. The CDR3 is CASSYLNREDGYTF. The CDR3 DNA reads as TGTGCCAGCAGTTACCTCAACAGGGAGGATGGCTACACCTTC.